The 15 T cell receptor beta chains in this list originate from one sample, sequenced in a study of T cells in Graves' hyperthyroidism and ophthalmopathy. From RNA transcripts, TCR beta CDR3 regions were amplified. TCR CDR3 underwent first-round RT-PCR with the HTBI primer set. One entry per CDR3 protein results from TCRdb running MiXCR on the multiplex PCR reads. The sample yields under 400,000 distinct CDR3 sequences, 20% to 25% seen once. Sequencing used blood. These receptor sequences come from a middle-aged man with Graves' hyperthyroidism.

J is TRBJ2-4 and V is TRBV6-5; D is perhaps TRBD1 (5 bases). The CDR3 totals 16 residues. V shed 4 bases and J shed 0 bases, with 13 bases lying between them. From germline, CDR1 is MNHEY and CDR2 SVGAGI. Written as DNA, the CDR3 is TGTGCCAGCAGTTCAAGGGGTTTTCTAGCCAAAAACATTCAGTACTTC. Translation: CASSSRGFLAKNIQYF.

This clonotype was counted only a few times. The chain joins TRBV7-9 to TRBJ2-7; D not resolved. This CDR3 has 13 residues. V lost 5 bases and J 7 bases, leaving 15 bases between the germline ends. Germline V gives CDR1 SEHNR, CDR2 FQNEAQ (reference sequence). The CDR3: CASSPPLQGEQYF. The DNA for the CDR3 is TGTGCCAGCAGCCCGCCACTTCAAGGGGAGCAGTACTTC.

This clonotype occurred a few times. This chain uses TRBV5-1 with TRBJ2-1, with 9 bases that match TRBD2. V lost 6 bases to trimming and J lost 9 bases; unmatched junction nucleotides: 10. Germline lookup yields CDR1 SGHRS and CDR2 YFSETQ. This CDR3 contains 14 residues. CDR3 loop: CASNLAGEYREQFF. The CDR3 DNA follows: TGCGCCAGCAATTTAGCGGGAGAGTATCGTGAGCAGTTCTTC.

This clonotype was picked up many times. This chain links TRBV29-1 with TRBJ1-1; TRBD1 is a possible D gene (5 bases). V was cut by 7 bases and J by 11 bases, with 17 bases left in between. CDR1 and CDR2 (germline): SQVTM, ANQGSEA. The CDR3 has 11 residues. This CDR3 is CSAGPGDWAFF. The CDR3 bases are TGCAGCGCAGGACCGGGGGATTGGGCTTTCTTT.

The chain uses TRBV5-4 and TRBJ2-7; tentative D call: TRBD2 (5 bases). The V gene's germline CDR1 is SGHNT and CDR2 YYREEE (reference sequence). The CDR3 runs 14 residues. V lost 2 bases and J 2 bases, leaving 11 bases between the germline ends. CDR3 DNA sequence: TGTGCCAGCAGCTTCGTAGCGACTCCCTACGAGCAGTACTTC. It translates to CASSFVATPYEQYF.

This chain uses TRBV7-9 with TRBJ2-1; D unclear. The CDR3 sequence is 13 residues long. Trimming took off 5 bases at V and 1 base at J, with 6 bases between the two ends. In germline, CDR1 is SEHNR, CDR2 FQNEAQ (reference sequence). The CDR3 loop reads CASSRPSYNEQFF. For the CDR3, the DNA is TGTGCCAGCAGCCGTCCATCCTACAATGAGCAGTTCTTC.

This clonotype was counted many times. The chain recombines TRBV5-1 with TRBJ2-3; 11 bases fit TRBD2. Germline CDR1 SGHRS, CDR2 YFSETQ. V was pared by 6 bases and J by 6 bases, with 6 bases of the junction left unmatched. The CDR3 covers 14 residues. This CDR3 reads CASTTSGSGDTQYF. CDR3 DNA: TGCGCCAGCACAACTAGCGGGAGTGGCGATACGCAGTATTTT.

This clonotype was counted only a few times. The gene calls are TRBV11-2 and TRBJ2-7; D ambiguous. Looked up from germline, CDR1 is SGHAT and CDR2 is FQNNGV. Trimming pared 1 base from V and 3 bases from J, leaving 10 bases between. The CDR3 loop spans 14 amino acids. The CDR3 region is CASSLVGRVYEQYF. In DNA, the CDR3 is TGTGCCAGCAGCTTAGTTGGCAGAGTCTACGAGCAGTACTTC.

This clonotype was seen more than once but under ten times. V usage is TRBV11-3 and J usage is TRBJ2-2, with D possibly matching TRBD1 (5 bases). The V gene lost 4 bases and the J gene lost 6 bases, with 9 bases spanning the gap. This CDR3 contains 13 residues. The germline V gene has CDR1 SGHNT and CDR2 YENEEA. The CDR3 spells CASSSRAAGELFF. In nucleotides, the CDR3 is TGTGCCAGCAGCTCCAGGGCCGCCGGGGAGCTGTTTTTT.

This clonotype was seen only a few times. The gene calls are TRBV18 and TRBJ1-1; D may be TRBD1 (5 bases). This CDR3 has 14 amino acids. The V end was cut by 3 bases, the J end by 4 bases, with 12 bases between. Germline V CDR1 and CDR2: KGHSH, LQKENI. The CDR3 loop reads CASSPRAGGTEAFF. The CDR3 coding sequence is TGTGCCAGCTCACCGCGGGCGGGGGGCACTGAAGCTTTCTTT.

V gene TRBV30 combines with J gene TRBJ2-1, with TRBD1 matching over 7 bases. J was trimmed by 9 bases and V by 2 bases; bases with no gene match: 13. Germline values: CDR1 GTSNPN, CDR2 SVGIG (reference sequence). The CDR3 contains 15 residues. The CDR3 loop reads CAWSRTGVYRGEQFF. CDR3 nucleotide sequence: TGTGCCTGGAGTCGGACAGGAGTGTATAGGGGTGAGCAGTTCTTC.

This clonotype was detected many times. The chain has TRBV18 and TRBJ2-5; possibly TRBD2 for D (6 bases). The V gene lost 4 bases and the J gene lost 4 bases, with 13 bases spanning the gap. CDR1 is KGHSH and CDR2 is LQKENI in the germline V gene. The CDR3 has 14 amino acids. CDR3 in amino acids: CASSQGKGGETQYF. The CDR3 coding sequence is TGTGCCAGCTCACAAGGGAAGGGAGGAGAGACCCAGTACTTC.

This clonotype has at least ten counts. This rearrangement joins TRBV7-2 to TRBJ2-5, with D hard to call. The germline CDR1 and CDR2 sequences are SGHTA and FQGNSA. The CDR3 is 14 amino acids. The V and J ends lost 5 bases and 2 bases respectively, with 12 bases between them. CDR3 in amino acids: CASSRPGQQETQYF. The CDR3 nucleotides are TGTGCCAGCAGCCGGCCCGGCCAACAAGAGACCCAGTACTTC. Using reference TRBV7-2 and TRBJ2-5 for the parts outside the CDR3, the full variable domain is GAGVSQSPSNKVTEKGKDVELRCDPISGHTALYWYRQSLGQGLEFLIYFQGNSAPDKSGLPSDRFSAERTGGSVSTLTIQRTQQEDSAVYLCASSRPGQQETQYFGPGTRLLVL.

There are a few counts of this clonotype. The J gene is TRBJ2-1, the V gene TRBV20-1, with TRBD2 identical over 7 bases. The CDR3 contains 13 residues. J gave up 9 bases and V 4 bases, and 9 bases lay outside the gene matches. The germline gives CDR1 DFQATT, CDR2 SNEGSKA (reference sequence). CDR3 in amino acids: CSATGGRAVEQFF. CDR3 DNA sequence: TGCAGTGCTACGGGTGGGAGGGCCGTTGAGCAGTTCTTC.

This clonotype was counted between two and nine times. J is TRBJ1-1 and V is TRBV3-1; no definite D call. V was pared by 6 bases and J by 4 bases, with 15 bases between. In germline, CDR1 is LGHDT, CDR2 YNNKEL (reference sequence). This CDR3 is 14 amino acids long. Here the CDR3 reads CASRPPAVFTEAFF. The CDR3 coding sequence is TGTGCCAGCAGACCCCCAGCGGTCTTCACTGAAGCTTTCTTT.